The following is a T cell receptor beta chain sequence with its context. Its specificity is not known. This specimen comes from a study of vaccination and CD4 T cells after COVID-19. Study information: The post-COVID sampling time was a median roughly 100 days after diagnosis, ranging from 35 to 161.

Noted treatment: approximately 9-day PBMC culture with coronavirus spike peptide pools or control peptides (ViraFEST assay). The CDR3 length is 15 residues. Trimming cost V 0 bases and J 0 bases, with 9 bases left between them. Germline assignment: CDR1 SGHVS and CDR2 FQNEAQ. Once obtained from cultured CD4+ T cells, the DNA was sequenced using the Oncomine TCR Beta short-read assay. TCRdb fed the PCR reads into MiXCR, producing one record per CDR3 protein. This sample yields around 20,000 distinct CDR3 sequences, of which about 42% are seen a single time; approximately 6.7% belongs to the top ten. This receptor was obtained from a human donor who had recovered from COVID-19. The J gene is TRBJ2-7, the V gene TRBV7-8; no reliable D call. This specimen was CD4+ T cells from blood, cultured in vitro, taken before SARS-CoV-2 vaccination. Here the CDR3 DNA reads TGTGCCAGCAGCTTAGCAAGCGCTACCTCCTACGAGCAGTACTTC. This gives the protein CASSLASATSYEQYF.